Listed below are T cell receptor beta chains from one sample, sequenced in a study of cytomegalovirus exposure and HLA in healthy donors. Using immunoSEQ multiplex PCR, the repertoire was profiled, and TCRdb retains in-frame clones only, with some absent. The data contain around 150,000 clones, approximately 86% of them singletons. Sequenced: PBMCs. Source of these receptors: a man younger than 40 in good health and CMV-seropositive. Each CDR3 is given with its conserved first and last residue. The D gene is left open where the match is weak. A clone size is listed for some rows: how often the clone was seen (once, few, many), or a class if it is expanded.

clone_size	v_call	d_call	j_call	cdr3_nt	cdr3_aa
NA	TRBV7-9	NA	TRBJ1-1	TGTGCCAGTAGAAAACCAAACACTGAAGCTTTCTTT	CASRKPNTEAFF
NA	TRBV2	NA	TRBJ2-5	TGTGCCAGCAGCGCCCTACTAGGGCAGATACAAGAGACCCAGTACTTC	CASSALLGQIQETQYF
once	TRBV7-9	TRBD1	TRBJ2-7	TGTGCCAGCAGCTTAGCGAGGACAGGGGAATACGAGCAGTACTTC	CASSLARTGEYEQYF
NA	TRBV2	NA	TRBJ1-6	TGTGCCAGCAGTGATGGCTCACCCCTCCACTTT	CASSDGSPLHF
NA	TRBV4-1	TRBD1	TRBJ2-7	TGCGCCAGCAGCCCCGGGGACAGTTACGAGCAGTACTTC	CASSPGDSYEQYF
NA	TRBV2	NA	TRBJ2-3	TGTGCCAGCAGCCTAAGAGCGTGGGGCACAGATACGCAGTATTTT	CASSLRAWGTDTQYF
few	TRBV29-1	NA	TRBJ2-7	TGCAGCGTTATGGGGCAGCGCGAGCAGTACTTC	CSVMGQREQYF
NA	TRBV6-5	NA	TRBJ2-1	TGTGCCAGCAGTTACAACAGGGAATCGGATGAGCAGTTCTTC	CASSYNRESDEQFF
NA	TRBV20-1	NA	TRBJ1-2	TGCAGTGCAGGGGGTAGCTACACCTTC	CSAGGSYTF
NA	TRBV5-1	NA	TRBJ2-1	TGCGCCAGCAGCTTGGCAGGGGATGGATCCTACAATGAGCAGTTCTTC	CASSLAGDGSYNEQFF
NA	TRBV9	NA	TRBJ2-5	TGTGCCAGCAGCGTAGTGCCTTCACAGGGAGCCCAAGAGACCCAGTACTTC	CASSVVPSQGAQETQYF
NA	TRBV2	NA	TRBJ1-1	TGTGCCAGCAGAGGACAGATGAACACTGAAGCTTTCTTT	CASRGQMNTEAFF
NA	TRBV19	TRBD1	TRBJ1-2	TGTGCCAGTAAAGGAGGGGGCGGTGATACTAACTATGGCTACACCTTC	CASKGGGGDTNYGYTF
NA	TRBV29-1	NA	TRBJ2-7	TGCAGCGTTGAAGGGGGGCTGGGGAGCTCCTACGAGCAGTACTTC	CSVEGGLGSSYEQYF
NA	TRBV5-6	NA	TRBJ2-3	TGTGCCAGCAGCTTGGCTGTCGCAGATACGCAGTATTTT	CASSLAVADTQYF
NA	TRBV18	TRBD2	TRBJ2-7	TGTGCCAGCTCACCACCGACTAGCGGGGGGCCTCAGGAGCAGTACTTC	CASSPPTSGGPQEQYF
NA	TRBV18	TRBD2	TRBJ2-1	TGTGCCAGCTCACGAAGCGGGGGCTCCTACAATGAGCAGTTCTTC	CASSRSGGSYNEQFF
NA	TRBV10-3	TRBD2	TRBJ2-7	TGTGCCATCAGTGGGACTAGCGCGTCCCCCTACGAGCAGTACTTC	CAISGTSASPYEQYF
NA	TRBV4-3	NA	TRBJ2-1	TGCGCCAGCAGCCAAGGTTGGGGCGGGGCGATACCCTACAATGAGCAGTTCTTC	CASSQGWGGAIPYNEQFF
NA	TRBV6-5	NA	TRBJ1-5	TGTGCCAGCAGTTACTATCGTAATCAGCCCCAGCATTTT	CASSYYRNQPQHF
NA	TRBV5-1	NA	TRBJ2-2	TGCGCCAGCAGCCTAAACCCGTCGGGGGCCGGGGAGCTGTTTTTT	CASSLNPSGAGELFF
NA	TRBV4-1	NA	TRBJ1-1	TGCGCCAGCAGCCAAGTGCAGGGGCCCCCTGAAGCTTTCTTT	CASSQVQGPPEAFF
NA	TRBV6-6	TRBD1	TRBJ1-6	TGTGCCAGCAGTTACGATACAGGGGGGAATTCACCCCTCCACTTT	CASSYDTGGNSPLHF
NA	TRBV7-2	TRBD2	TRBJ2-1	TGTGCCAGCAGCTCTACTAGCGGGGGGGCCGGAGAGCAGTTCTTC	CASSSTSGGAGEQFF
NA	TRBV14	NA	TRBJ2-5	TGTGCCAGCAGCCAAGTCGGGGGGCCGGGGACCCAGTACTTC	CASSQVGGPGTQYF
NA	TRBV10-3	NA	TRBJ2-5	TGTGCCATCGCCGGGGGAGGTGATGAAGAGACCCAGTACTTC	CAIAGGGDEETQYF
NA	TRBV7-9	TRBD1	TRBJ1-1	TGTGCCAGCAGCCCCACGACAGGGGCTGAAGCTTTCTTT	CASSPTTGAEAFF
NA	TRBV10-3	NA	TRBJ1-4	TGTGCCATCAGTGAGGGGGGGTCAACTAATGAAAAACTGTTTTTT	CAISEGGSTNEKLFF
NA	TRBV6-5	NA	TRBJ2-3	TGTGCCAGCAGTTACTCATTCCGGGGAGATACGCAGTATTTT	CASSYSFRGDTQYF
NA	TRBV7-9	NA	TRBJ2-3	TGTGCCAGCAGCGGCCGACAGGGCACAGATACGCAGTATTTT	CASSGRQGTDTQYF
NA	TRBV19	NA	TRBJ1-1	TGTGCCAGTAGTATTGCGGGGGGCAAGACTGAAGCTTTCTTT	CASSIAGGKTEAFF
NA	TRBV7-7	TRBD1	TRBJ2-5	TGTGCTAGCAGCTTAGTCGACAGGGGGGGGGAGACCCAGTACTTC	CASSLVDRGGETQYF
NA	TRBV19	NA	TRBJ1-4	TGTGCCAGTAGTATCTACAGGGTCGGGGAAAAACTGTTTTTT	CASSIYRVGEKLFF
NA	TRBV4-2	TRBD2	TRBJ2-7	TGTGCCAGCAGCCAAGGGAGCGGGGCCTCCTACGAGCAGTACTTC	CASSQGSGASYEQYF
many	TRBV19	TRBD1	TRBJ2-1	TGTGCCAGTAGTATAGACGGGACAGGGGATGAGCAGTTCTTC	CASSIDGTGDEQFF
once	TRBV25-1	NA	TRBJ2-5	TGTGCCAGCAGTGTAACTAGTTCGGAGACCCAGTACTTC	CASSVTSSETQYF
once	TRBV6-1	NA	TRBJ1-5	TGTGCCAGCACCCTACAGGGTTTAGGTCAGCCCCAGCATTTT	CASTLQGLGQPQHF